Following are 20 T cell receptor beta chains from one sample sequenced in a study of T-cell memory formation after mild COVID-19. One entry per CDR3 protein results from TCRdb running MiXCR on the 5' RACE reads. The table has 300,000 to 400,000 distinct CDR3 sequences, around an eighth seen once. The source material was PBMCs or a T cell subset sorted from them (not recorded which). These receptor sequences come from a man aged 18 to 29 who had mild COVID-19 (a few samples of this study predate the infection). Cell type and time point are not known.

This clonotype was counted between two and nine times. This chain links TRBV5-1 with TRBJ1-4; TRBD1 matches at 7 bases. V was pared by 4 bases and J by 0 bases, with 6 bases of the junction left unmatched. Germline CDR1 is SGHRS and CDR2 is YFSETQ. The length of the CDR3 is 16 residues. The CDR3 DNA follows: TGCGCCAGCAGCCTTACCGGGACAGCAACTAATGAAAAACTGTTTTTT. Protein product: CASSLTGTATNEKLFF.

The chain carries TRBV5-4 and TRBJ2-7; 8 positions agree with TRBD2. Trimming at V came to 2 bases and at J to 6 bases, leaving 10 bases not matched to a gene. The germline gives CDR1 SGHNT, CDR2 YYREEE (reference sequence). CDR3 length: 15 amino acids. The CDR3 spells CASSLHPGTRGEQYV. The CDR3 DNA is TGTGCCAGCAGCTTACATCCCGGGACTAGAGGCGAGCAGTACGTC.

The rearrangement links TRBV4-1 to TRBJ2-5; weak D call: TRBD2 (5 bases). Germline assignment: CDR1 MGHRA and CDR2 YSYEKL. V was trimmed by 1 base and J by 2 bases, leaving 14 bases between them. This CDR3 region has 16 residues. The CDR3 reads CASSQGHGELQETQYF. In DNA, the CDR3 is TGCGCCAGCAGCCAAGGGCACGGGGAACTTCAAGAGACCCAGTACTTC.

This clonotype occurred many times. CDR3 loop: CASSTQVAGTGEQYV. For the CDR3, the DNA is TGTGCCAGCAGCACCCAGGTGGCGGGGACGGGTGAGCAGTACGTC. This chain uses TRBV12-3 or TRBV12-4 with TRBJ2-7; D perhaps matches TRBD2 (6 bases). The CDR3 extends over 15 amino acids. Deletions cut 6 bases from V and 7 bases from J, with 22 bases between.

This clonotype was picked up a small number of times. The CDR3 coding sequence is TGCGCCAGCAGCCCGGGAGCGGGGAAGGGAGAGACCCAGTACTTC. Amino acid sequence: CASSPGAGKGETQYF. The J gene is TRBJ2-5, the V gene TRBV5-1; 7 nucleotides match TRBD2. The ends lost 4 bases at V and 4 bases at J; junction bases unmatched: 10. Germline V gene lookup returns CDR1 SGHRS and CDR2 YFSETQ. The CDR3 has 15 residues.

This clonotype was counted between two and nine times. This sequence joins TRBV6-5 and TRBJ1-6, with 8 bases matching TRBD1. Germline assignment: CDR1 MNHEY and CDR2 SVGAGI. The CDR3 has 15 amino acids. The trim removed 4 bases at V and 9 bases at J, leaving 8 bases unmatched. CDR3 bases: TGTGCCAGCAGTTCCACAGGGACAGGAGTTTCACCCCTCCACTTT. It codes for CASSSTGTGVSPLHF.

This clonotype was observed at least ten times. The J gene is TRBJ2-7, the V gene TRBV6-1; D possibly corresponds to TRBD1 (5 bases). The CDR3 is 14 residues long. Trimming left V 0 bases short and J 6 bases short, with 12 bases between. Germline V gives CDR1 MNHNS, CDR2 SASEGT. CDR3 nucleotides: TGTGCCAGCAGTGAAGCGAGGCAGGGCTCCGAGCAGTACTTC. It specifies CASSEARQGSEQYF.

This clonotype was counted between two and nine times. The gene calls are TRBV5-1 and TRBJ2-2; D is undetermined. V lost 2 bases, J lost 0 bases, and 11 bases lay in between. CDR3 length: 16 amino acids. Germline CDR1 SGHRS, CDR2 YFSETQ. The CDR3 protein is CASSFPRTANTGELFF. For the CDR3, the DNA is TGCGCCAGCAGCTTCCCACGCACGGCGAACACCGGGGAGCTGTTTTTT.

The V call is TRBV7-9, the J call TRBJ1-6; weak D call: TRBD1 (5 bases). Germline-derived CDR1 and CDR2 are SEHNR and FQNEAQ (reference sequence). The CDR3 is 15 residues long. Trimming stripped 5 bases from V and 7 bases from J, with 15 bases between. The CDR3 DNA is TGTGCCAGCAGCCCCCCGGGGGGACCCAATTCACCCCTCCACTTT. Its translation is CASSPPGGPNSPLHF.

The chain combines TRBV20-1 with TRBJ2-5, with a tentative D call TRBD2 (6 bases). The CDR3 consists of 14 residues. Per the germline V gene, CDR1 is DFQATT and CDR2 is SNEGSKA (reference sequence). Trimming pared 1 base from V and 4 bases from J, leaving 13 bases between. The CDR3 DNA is TGCAGTGCTAGAGCCGCGGGGCGTAGAGAGACCCAGTACTTC. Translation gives CSARAAGRRETQYF.

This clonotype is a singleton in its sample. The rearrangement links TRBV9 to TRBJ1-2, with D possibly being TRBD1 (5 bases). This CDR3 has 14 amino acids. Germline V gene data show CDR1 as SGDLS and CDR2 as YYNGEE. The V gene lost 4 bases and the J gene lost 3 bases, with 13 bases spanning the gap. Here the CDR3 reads CASSQGTRDYGYTF. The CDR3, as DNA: TGTGCCAGCAGCCAAGGGACCAGGGACTATGGCTACACCTTC.

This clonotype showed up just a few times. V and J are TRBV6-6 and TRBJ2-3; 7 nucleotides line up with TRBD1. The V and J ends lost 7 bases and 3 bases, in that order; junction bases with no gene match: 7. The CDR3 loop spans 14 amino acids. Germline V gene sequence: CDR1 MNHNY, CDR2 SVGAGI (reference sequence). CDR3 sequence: CASTRDRATDTQYF. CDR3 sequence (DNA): TGTGCCAGCACCCGAGACAGGGCTACAGATACGCAGTATTTT.

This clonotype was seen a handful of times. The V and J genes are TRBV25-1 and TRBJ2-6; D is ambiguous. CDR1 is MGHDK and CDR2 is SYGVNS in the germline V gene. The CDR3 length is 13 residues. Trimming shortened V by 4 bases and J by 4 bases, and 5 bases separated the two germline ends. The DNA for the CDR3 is TGTGCCAGCAGTGTTTCCGGGGCCAACGTCCTGACTTTC. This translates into CASSVSGANVLTF.

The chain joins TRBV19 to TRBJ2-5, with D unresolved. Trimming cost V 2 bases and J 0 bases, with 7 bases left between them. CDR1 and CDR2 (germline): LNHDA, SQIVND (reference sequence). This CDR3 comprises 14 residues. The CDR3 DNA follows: TGTGCCAGTAGTATAAGATTATACCAAGAGACCCAGTACTTC. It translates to CASSIRLYQETQYF.

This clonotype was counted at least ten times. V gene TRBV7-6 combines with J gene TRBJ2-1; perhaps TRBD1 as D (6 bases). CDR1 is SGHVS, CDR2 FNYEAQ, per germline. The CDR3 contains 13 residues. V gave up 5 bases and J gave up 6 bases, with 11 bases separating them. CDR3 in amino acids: CASSPDSGNEQFF. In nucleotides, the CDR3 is TGTGCCAGCAGCCCGGACAGCGGCAATGAGCAGTTCTTC.

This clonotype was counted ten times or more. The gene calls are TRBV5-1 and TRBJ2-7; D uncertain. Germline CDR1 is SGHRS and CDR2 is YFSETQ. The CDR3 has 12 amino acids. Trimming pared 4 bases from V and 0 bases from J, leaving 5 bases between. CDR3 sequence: CASSINSYEQYF. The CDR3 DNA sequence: TGCGCCAGCAGCATTAACTCCTACGAGCAGTACTTC.

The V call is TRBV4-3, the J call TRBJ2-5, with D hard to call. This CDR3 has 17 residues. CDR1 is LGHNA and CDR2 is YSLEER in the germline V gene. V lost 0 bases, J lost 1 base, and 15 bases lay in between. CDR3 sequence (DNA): TGCGCCAGCAGCCAAGATCTTAATAGGCGACGCCAAGAGACCCAGTACTTC. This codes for CASSQDLNRRRQETQYF.

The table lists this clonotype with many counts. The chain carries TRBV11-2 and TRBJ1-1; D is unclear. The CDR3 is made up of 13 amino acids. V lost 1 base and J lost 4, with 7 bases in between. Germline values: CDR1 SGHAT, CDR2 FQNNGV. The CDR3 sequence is CASSLVHSTEAFF. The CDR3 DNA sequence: TGTGCCAGCAGCTTAGTGCACAGCACTGAAGCTTTCTTT. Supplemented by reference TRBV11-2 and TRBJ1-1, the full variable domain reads EAGVAQSPRYKIIEKRQSVAFWCNPISGHATLYWYQQILGQGPKLLIQFQNNGVVDDSQLPKDRFSAERLKGVDSTLKIQPAKLEDSAVYLCASSLVHSTEAFFGQGTRLTVV.

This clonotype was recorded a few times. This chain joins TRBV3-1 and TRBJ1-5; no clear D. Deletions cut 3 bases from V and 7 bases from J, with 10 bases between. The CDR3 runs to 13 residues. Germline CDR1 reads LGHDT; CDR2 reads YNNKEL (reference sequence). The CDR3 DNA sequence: TGTGCCAGCAGCCAGACTTGGTCGCAGCCCCAGCATTTT. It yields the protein CASSQTWSQPQHF.

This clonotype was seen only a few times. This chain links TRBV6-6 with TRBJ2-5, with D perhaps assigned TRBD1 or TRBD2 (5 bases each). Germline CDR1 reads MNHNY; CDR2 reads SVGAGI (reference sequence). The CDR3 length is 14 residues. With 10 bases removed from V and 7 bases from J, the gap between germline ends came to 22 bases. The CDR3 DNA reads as TGTGCCACCGCCGGGACGAGGAATGGGGGGACCCAGTACTTC. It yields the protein CATAGTRNGGTQYF.